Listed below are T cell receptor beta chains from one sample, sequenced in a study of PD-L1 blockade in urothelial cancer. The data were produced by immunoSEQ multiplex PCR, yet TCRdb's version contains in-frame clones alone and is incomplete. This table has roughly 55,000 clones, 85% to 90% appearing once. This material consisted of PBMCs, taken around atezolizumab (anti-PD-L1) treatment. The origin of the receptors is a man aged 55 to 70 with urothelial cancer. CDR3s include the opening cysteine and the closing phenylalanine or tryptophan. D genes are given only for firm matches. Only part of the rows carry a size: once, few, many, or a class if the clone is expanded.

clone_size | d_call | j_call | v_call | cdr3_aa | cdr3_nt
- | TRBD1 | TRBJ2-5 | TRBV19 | CASSGTGGFWETQYF | TGTGCCAGTAGTGGGACAGGGGGTTTTTGGGAGACCCAGTACTTC
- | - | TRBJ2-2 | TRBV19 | CASTTGTVPGELFF | TGTGCCAGCACGACAGGTACAGTCCCCGGGGAGCTGTTTTTT
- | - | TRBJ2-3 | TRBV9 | CASSVERTDTQYF | TGTGCCAGCAGCGTAGAGCGCACAGATACGCAGTATTTT
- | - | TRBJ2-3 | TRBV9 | CASSVGGSGTGDTQYF | TGTGCCAGCAGCGTAGGCGGAAGCGGCACCGGCGATACGCAGTATTTT
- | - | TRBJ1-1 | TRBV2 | CASSQGENTEAFF | TGTGCCAGCAGCCAGGGCGAGAACACTGAAGCTTTCTTT
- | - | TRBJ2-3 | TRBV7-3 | CASSPAPVSTDTQYF | TGTGCCAGCAGCCCAGCGCCGGTCAGCACAGATACGCAGTATTTT
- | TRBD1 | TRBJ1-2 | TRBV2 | CASSEATSRGQGSLIF | TGTGCCAGCAGTGAAGCAACGTCTAGGGGACAGGGGTCCCTAATCTTC
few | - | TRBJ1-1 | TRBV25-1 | CASRQGNTEAFF | TGTGCCAGCAGACAGGGGAACACTGAAGCTTTCTTT
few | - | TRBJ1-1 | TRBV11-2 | CATPPVRGRDTEAFF | TGTGCCACACCACCCGTCAGGGGTCGGGACACTGAAGCTTTCTTT
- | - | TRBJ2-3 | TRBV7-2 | CASSLGLASDTQYF | TGTGCCAGCAGCTTAGGTCTAGCGTCAGATACGCAGTATTTT
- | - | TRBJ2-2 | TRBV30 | CAWSGLGAAWTGELFF | TGTGCCTGGAGTGGCCTTGGGGCGGCGTGGACCGGGGAGCTGTTTTTT
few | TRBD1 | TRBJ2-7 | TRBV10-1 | CASSPRQGVNEQYF | TGCGCCAGCAGTCCCAGACAGGGAGTCAACGAGCAGTACTTC
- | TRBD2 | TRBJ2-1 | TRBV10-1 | CASSDPGLAGGNSYNEQFF | TGCGCCAGCAGTGACCCGGGACTAGCGGGAGGGAATTCCTACAATGAGCAGTTCTTC
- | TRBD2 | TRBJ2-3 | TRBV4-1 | CASSQARGLAGEGDTQYF | TGCGCCAGCAGCCAAGCCCGGGGACTAGCGGGAGAAGGGGATACGCAGTATTTT
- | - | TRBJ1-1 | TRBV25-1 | CASSVGVNTEAFF | TGTGCCAGCAGTGTGGGAGTGAACACTGAAGCTTTCTTT
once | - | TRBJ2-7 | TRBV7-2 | CASSLAQQASYEQYF | TGTGCCAGCAGCTTAGCGCAACAGGCGTCCTACGAGCAGTACTTC
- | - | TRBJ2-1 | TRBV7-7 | CASSFGGRDNEQFF | TGTGCTAGCAGCTTCGGGGGGCGTGACAATGAGCAGTTCTTC
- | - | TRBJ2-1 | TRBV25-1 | CASSDSGYNEQFF | TGTGCCAGCAGTGATAGCGGCTACAATGAGCAGTTCTTC
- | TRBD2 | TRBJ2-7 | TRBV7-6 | CASSLGGTSGSYEQYF | TGTGCCAGCAGCTTAGGGGGGACTAGCGGGAGCTACGAGCAGTACTTC
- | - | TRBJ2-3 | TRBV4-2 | CASKGGPDTQYF | TGTGCCAGCAAGGGCGGGCCAGATACGCAGTATTTT
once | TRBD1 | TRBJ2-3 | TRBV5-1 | CASSQGQAYTDTQYF | TGCGCCAGCAGCCAAGGACAGGCTTACACAGATACGCAGTATTTT
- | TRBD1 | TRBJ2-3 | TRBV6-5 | CASSYSGQGADTQYF | TGTGCCAGCAGTTACTCGGGACAGGGGGCAGATACGCAGTATTTT
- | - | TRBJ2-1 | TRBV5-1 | CASSQEAGQSYNEQFF | TGCGCCAGCAGTCAGGAGGCGGGCCAGTCCTACAATGAGCAGTTCTTC
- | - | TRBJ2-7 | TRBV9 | CASSPDNRYEQYF | TGTGCCAGCAGCCCGGACAACCGCTACGAGCAGTACTTC
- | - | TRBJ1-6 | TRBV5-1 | CASSQGVPGVDSPLHF | TGCGCCAGCAGCCAGGGAGTCCCAGGGGTGGATTCACCCCTCCACTTT
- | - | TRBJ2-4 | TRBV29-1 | CSVAPGIRNIQYF | TGCAGCGTTGCGCCAGGGATTAGGAACATTCAGTACTTC
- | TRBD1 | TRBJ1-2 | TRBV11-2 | CASSLGKGTGGLSYGYTF | TGTGCCAGCAGCTTAGGGAAGGGGACAGGGGGCCTTTCCTATGGCTACACCTTC
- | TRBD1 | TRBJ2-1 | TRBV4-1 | CASSPRTGPTGDEQFF | TGCGCCAGCAGCCCCAGGACAGGGCCTACAGGGGATGAGCAGTTCTTC
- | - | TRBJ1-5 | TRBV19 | CASRQGVNQPQHF | TGTGCCAGTAGACAGGGAGTAAATCAGCCCCAGCATTTT
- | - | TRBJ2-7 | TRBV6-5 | CASSYSRGQAVYEQYF | TGTGCCAGCAGTTACTCGCGAGGGCAGGCTGTCTACGAGCAGTACTTC
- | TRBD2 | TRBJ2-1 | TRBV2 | CAGDRTSGERVGGFF | TGTGCCGGCGATAGGACTAGCGGGGAGCGGGTAGGTGGGTTCTTC
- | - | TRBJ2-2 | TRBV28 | CAIGVPKTGELFF | TGTGCCATCGGGGTACCGAAAACCGGGGAGCTGTTTTTT
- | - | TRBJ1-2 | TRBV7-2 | CASSYQGPVGYTF | TGTGCCAGCAGCTACCAGGGGCCGGTCGGCTACACCTTC
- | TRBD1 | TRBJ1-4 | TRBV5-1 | CASSRDRRNEKLFF | TGCGCCAGCAGCCGGGACAGGCGTAATGAAAAACTGTTTTTT
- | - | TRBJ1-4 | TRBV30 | CAWRTSSSGKLFF | TGTGCCTGGAGGACATCCTCCTCTGGAAAACTGTTTTTT
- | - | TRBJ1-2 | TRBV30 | CAWSGQVYGYTF | TGTGCCTGGAGTGGACAGGTCTATGGCTACACCTTC
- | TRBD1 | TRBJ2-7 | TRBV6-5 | CASSRGGQGTYEQYF | TGTGCCAGCAGCCGAGGTGGACAGGGAACCTACGAGCAGTACTTC
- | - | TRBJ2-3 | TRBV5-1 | CASSLGGGGTDTQYF | TGCGCCAGCAGCTTGGGGGGAGGAGGCACAGATACGCAGTATTTT
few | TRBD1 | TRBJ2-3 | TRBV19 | CASSDDVRGTDTQYF | TGTGCCAGTAGTGACGACGTCAGGGGGACAGATACGCAGTATTTT
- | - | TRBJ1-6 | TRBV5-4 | CASSPGQTNSPLHF | TGTGCCAGCAGTCCAGGACAAACCAATTCACCCCTCCACTTT
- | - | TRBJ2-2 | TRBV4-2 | CASSSSQRKNTGELFF | TGTGCCAGCAGCTCAAGCCAACGCAAGAACACCGGGGAGCTGTTTTTT
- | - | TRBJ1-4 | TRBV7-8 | CASSLQGKLFF | TGTGCCAGCAGCTTACAGGGGAAACTGTTTTTT
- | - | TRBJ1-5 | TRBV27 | CASSLSTGLQPQHF | TGTGCCAGCAGTTTATCGACAGGCTTACAGCCCCAGCATTTT
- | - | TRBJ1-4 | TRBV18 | CASSHSSGGTVREKLFF | TGTGCCAGCTCACATTCGTCGGGGGGCACTGTCAGAGAAAAACTGTTTTTT
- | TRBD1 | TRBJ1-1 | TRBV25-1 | CASSASQGVLNTEAFF | TGTGCCAGCAGTGCGTCCCAGGGGGTCCTGAACACTGAAGCTTTCTTT
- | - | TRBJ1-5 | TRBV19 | CASSIRQDNQPQHF | TGTGCCAGTAGTATACGACAGGACAATCAGCCCCAGCATTTT
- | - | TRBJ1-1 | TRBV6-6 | CASSPTGFGTEAFF | TGTGCCAGCAGCCCCACAGGGTTCGGCACTGAAGCTTTCTTT
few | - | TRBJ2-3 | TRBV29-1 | CSVDSGSSTDTQYF | TGCAGCGTTGATAGCGGTTCTAGCACAGATACGCAGTATTTT
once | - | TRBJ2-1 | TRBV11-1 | CASSVGQNSYNEQFF | TGTGCCAGCAGCGTTGGACAGAACTCCTACAATGAGCAGTTCTTC
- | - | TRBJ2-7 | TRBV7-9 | CASSFVGLGARGSYEQYF | TGTGCCAGCAGCTTCGTAGGCTTAGGAGCCCGGGGCTCCTACGAGCAGTACTTC
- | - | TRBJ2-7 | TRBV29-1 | CSVVPQGSYEQYF | TGCAGCGTTGTCCCACAGGGTAGCTACGAGCAGTACTTC
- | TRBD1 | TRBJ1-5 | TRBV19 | CASSKQSGTGIYSNQPQHF | TGTGCCAGTAGTAAACAGTCCGGGACAGGAATTTATAGCAATCAGCCCCAGCATTTT
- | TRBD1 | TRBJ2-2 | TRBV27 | CASSRGPYTGELFF | TGTGCCAGCAGCAGGGGGCCGTACACCGGGGAGCTGTTTTTT
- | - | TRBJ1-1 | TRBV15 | CATSRGVNTEAFF | TGTGCCACCAGCCGTGGAGTAAACACTGAAGCTTTCTTT
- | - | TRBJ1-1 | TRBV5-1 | CASSWIKADTEAFF | TGCGCCAGCAGCTGGATTAAAGCGGACACTGAAGCTTTCTTT
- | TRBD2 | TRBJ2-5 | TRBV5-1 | CASSTGTSPLETQYF | TGCGCCAGCAGCACCGGGACTAGTCCGTTAGAGACCCAGTACTTC
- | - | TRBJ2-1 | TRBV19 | CASSIVGGLSHEQFF | TGTGCCAGTAGTATAGTCGGCGGGCTATCCCATGAGCAGTTCTTC
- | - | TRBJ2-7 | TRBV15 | CATSRAGSSYEQYF | TGTGCCACCAGCAGGGCGGGGTCCTCCTACGAGCAGTACTTC
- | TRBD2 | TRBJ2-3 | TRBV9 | CASSVGLAGGQSTDTQYF | TGTGCCAGCAGCGTAGGGCTAGCGGGGGGCCAGAGCACAGATACGCAGTATTTT
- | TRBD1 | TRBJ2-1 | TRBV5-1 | CASSRDRIGEQFF | TGCGCCAGCAGCCGGGACAGGATCGGAGAGCAGTTCTTC